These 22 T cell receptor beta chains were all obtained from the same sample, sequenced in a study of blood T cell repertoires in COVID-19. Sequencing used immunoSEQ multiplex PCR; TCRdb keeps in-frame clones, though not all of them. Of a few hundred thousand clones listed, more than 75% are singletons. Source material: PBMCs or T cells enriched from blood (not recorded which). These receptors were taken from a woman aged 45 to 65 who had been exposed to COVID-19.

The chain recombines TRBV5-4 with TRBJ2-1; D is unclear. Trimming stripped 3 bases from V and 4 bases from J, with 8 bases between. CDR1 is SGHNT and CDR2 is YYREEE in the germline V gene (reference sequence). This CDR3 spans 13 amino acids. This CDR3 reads CASSYRDYNEQFF. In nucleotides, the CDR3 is TGTGCCAGCAGCTATAGAGATTACAATGAGCAGTTCTTC.

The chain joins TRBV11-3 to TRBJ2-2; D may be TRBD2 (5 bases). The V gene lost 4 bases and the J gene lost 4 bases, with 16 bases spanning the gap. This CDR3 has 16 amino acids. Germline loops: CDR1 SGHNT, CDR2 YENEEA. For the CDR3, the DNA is TGTGCCAGCAGCTCCCCTAGAGGGTTTGGCACCGGGGAGCTGTTTTTT. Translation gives CASSSPRGFGTGELFF.

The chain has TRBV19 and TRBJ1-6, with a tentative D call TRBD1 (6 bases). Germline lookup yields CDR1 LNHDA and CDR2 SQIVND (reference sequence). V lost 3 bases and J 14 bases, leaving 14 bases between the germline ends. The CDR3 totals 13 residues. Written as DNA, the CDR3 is TGTGCCAGTAGTATGGGGGCTGGGATGGCCCTCCACTTT. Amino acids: CASSMGAGMALHF.

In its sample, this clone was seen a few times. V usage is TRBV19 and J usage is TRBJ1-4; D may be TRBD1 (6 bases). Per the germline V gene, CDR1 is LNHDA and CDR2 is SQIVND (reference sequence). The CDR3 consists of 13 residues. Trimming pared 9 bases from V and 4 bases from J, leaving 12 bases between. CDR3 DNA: TGTGCCAGCTCCGGGACATTTAATGAAAAACTGTTTTTT. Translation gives CASSGTFNEKLFF.

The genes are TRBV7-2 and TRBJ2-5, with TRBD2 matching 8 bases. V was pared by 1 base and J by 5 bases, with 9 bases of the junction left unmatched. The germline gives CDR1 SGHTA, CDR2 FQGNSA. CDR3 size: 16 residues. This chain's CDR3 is CASSLVPAGGRETQYF. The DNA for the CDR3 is TGTGCCAGCAGCTTAGTCCCCGCGGGGGGCCGGGAGACCCAGTACTTC. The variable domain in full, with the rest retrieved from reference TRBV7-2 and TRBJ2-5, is GAGVSQSPSNKVTEKGKDVELRCDPISGHTALYWYRQSLGQGLEFLIYFQGNSAPDKSGLPSDRFSAERTGGSVSTLTIQRTQQEDSAVYLCASSLVPAGGRETQYFGPGTRLLVL.

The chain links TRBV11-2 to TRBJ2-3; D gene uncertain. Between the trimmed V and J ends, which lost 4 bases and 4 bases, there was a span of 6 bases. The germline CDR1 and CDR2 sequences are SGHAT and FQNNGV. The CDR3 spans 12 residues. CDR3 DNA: TGTGCCAGCAGCTCATCCCCAGATACGCAGTATTTT. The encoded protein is CASSSSPDTQYF.

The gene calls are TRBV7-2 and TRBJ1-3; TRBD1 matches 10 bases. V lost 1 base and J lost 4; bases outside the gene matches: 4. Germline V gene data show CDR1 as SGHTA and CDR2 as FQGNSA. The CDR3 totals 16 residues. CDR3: CASSLEGQGSGNTIYF. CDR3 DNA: TGTGCCAGCAGCTTAGAGGGACAGGGGTCCGGAAACACCATATATTTT.

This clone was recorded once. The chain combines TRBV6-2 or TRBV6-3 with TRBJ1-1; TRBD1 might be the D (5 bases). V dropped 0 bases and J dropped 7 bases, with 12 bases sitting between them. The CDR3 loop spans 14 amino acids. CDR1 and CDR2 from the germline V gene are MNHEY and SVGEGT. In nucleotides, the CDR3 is TGTGCCAGCAGTTACTCCCAGGGTAGAGGTGAAGCTTTCTTT. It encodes CASSYSQGRGEAFF.

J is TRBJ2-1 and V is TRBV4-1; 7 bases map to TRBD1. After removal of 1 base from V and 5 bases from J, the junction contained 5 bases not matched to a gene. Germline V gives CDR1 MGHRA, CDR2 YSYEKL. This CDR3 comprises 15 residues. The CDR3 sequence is CASSQVDRADNEQFF. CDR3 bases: TGCGCCAGCAGCCAAGTAGACAGGGCTGACAATGAGCAGTTCTTC.

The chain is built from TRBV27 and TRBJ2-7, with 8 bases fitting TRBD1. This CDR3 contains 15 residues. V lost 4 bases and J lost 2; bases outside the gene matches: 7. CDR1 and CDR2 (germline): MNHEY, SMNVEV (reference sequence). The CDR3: CASSSRDRPTYEQYF. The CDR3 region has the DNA TGTGCCAGCAGTTCCCGGGACAGGCCAACCTACGAGCAGTACTTC.

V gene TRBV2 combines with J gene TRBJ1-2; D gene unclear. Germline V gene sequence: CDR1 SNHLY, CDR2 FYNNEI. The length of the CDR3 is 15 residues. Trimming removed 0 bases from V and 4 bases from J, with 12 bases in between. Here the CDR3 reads CASSEARARRYGYTF. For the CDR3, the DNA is TGTGCCAGCAGTGAAGCGCGGGCGAGACGCTATGGCTACACCTTC. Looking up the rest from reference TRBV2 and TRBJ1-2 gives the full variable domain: EPEVTQTPSHQVTQMGQEVILRCVPISNHLYFYWYRQILGQKVEFLVSFYNNEISEKSEIFDDQFSVERPDGSNFTLKIRSTKLEDSAMYFCASSEARARRYGYTFGSGTRLTVV.

The DNA for the CDR3 is TGTGCCAGCAGCTTAGTGGTGGCGGCGGAGGAGACCCAGTACTTC. It encodes CASSLVVAAEETQYF. The chain couples TRBV7-6 to TRBJ2-5; D is ambiguous. The V end was cut by 1 base, the J end by 5 bases, with 14 bases between. The germline CDR1 and CDR2 sequences are SGHVS and FNYEAQ. There are 15 residues in the CDR3.

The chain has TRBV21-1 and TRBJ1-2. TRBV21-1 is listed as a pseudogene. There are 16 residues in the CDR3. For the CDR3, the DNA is TGTGCCAGCAGCAAAGTTGGGAGGGGGGATAACTATGGCTACACCTTC. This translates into CASSKVGRGDNYGYTF.

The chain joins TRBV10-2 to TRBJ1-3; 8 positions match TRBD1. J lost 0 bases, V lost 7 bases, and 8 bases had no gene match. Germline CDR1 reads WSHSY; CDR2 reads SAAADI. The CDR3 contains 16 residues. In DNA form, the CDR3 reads TGCGCCAGCACAGACAGGGGATCCCCCTCTGGAAACACCATATATTTT. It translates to CASTDRGSPSGNTIYF.

This CDR3 is CASSLIQGYEQYF. CDR3 DNA sequence: TGTGCCAGCAGCCTCATTCAGGGGTACGAGCAGTACTTC. The gene calls are TRBV12-3 or TRBV12-4 and TRBJ2-7, with a weak D call TRBD1 (6 bases). The CDR3 is made up of 13 amino acids. V was clipped by 6 bases and J by 4 bases, with 13 bases between them.

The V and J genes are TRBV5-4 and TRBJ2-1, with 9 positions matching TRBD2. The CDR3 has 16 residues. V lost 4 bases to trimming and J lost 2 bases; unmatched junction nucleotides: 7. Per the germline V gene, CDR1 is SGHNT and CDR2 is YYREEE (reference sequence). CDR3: CASSSSGLAPYNEQFF. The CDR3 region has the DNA TGTGCCAGCAGCAGTTCGGGACTAGCCCCCTACAATGAGCAGTTCTTC.

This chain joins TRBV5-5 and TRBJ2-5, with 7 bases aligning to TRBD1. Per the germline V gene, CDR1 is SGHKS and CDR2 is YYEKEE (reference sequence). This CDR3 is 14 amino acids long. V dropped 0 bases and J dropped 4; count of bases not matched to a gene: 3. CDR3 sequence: CASSLEAGGETQYF. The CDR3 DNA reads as TGTGCCAGCAGCTTGGAGGCAGGGGGAGAGACCCAGTACTTC.

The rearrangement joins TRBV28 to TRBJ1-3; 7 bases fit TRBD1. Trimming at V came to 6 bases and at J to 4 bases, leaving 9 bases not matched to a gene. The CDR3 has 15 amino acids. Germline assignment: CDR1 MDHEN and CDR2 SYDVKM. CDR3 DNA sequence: TGTGCCAGCAGATTAGGGGACAGCGCGGGAAACACCATATATTTT. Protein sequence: CASRLGDSAGNTIYF.

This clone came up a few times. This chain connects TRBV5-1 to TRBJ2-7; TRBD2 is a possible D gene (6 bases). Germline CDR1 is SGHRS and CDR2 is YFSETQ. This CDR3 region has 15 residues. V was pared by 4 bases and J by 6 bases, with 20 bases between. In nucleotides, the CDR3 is TGCGCCAGCAGCCCAGCGACGGGGCAGGGAGGCGAGCAGTACTTC. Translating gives CASSPATGQGGEQYF.

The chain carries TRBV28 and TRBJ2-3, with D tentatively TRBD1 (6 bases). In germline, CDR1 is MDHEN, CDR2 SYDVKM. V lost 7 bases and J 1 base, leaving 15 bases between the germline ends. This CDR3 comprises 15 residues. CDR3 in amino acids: CASTPTGKRTDTQYF. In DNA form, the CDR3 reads TGTGCCAGCACCCCAACAGGGAAACGCACAGATACGCAGTATTTT.

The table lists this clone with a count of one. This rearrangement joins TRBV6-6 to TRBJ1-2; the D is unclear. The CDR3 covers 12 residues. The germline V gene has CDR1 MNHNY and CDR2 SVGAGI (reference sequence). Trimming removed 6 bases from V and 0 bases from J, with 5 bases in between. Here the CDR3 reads CASSSSNYGYTF. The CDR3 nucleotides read TGTGCCAGCAGCTCGTCTAACTATGGCTACACCTTC.

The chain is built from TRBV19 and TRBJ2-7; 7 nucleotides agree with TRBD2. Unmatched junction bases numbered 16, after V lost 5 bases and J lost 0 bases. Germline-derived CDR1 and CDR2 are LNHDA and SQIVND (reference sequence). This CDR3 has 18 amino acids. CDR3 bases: TGTGCCAGTAGTTCCAAGACTAGCCGGGGAGTGTTCTCCTACGAGCAGTACTTC. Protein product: CASSSKTSRGVFSYEQYF.